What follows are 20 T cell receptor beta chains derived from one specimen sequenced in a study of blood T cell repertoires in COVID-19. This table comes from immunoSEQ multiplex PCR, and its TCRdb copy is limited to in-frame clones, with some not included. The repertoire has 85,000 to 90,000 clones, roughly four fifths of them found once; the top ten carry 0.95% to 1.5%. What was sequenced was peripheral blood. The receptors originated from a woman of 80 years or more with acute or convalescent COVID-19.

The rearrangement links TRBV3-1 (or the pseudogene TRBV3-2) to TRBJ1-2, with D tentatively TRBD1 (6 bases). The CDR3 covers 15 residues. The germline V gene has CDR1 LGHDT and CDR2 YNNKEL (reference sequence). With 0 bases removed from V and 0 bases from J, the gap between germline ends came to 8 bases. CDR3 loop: CASSQDWTANYGYTF. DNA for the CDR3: TGTGCCAGCAGCCAAGATTGGACAGCTAACTATGGCTACACCTTC.

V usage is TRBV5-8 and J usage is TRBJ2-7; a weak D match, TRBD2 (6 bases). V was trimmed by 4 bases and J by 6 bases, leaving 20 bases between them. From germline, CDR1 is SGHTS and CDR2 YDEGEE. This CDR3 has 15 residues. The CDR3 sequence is CASSPRLVSSSEQYF. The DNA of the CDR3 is TGTGCCAGCAGCCCCAGACTAGTTTCGTCCAGCGAGCAGTACTTC.

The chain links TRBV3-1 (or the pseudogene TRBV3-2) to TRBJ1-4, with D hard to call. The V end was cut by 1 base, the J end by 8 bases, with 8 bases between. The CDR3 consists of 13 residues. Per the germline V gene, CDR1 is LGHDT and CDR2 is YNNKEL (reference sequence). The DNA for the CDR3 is TGTGCCAGCAGCCAAGGGAGTGTGGAAAAACTGTTTTTT. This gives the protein CASSQGSVEKLFF.

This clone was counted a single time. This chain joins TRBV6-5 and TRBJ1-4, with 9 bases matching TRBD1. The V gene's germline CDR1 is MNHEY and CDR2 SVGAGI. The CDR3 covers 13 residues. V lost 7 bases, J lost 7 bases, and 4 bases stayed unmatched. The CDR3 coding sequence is TGTGCCAGCATGGACAGGGGAAGTGAAAAACTGTTTTTT. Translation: CASMDRGSEKLFF.

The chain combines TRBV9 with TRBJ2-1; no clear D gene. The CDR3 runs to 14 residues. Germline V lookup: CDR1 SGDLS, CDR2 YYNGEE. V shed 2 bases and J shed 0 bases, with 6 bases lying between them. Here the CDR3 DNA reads TGTGCCAGCAGCGTCCGTAGCTCCTACAATGAGCAGTTCTTC. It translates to CASSVRSSYNEQFF.

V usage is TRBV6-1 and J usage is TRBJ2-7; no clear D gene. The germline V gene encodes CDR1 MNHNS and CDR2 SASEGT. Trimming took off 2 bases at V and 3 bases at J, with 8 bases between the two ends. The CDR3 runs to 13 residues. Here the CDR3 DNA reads TGTGCCAGCAGTGAATACGCAGACTACGAGCAGTACTTC. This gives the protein CASSEYADYEQYF.

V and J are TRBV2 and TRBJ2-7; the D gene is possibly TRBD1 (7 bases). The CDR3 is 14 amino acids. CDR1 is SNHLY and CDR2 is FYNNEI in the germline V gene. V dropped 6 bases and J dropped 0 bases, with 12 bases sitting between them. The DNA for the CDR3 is TGTGCCAGCAGGCGGGACAGCAACTCCTACGAGCAGTACTTC. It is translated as CASRRDSNSYEQYF.

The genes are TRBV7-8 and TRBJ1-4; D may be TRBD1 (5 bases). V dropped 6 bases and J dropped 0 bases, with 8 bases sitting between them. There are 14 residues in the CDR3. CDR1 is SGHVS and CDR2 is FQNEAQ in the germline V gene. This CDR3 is CASRRGSTNEKLFF. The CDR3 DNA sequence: TGTGCCAGCAGGCGGGGCTCAACTAATGAAAAACTGTTTTTT. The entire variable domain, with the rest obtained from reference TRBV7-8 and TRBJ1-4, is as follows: GAGVSQSPRYKVAKRGQDVALRCDPISGHVSLFWYQQALGQGPEFLTYFQNEAQLDKSGLPSDRFFAERPEGSVSTLKIQRTQQEDSAVYLCASRRGSTNEKLFFGSGTQLSVL.

The CDR3 reads CASSLEQTGELFF. Here the CDR3 DNA reads TGCGCCAGCAGCTTGGAACAGACCGGGGAGCTGTTTTTT. The chain has TRBV5-1 and TRBJ2-2; D call uncertain. CDR3 size: 13 residues. Trimming took off 0 bases at V and 5 bases at J, with 5 bases between the two ends. CDR1 and CDR2 from the germline V gene are SGHRS and YFSETQ.

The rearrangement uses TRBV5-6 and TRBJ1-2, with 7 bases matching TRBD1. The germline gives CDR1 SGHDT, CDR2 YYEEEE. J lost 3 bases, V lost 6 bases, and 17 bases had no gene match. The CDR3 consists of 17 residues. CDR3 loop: CASNPTGQVPPDYGYTF. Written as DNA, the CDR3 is TGTGCCAGCAACCCCACCGGACAGGTGCCCCCTGACTATGGCTACACCTTC.

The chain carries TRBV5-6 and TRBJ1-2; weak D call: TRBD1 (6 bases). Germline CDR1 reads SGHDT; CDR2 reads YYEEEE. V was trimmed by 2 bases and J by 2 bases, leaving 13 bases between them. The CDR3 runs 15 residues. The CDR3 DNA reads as TGTGCCAGCAGCTTTAGACAGGTTGGGAACTATGGCTACACCTTC. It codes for CASSFRQVGNYGYTF.

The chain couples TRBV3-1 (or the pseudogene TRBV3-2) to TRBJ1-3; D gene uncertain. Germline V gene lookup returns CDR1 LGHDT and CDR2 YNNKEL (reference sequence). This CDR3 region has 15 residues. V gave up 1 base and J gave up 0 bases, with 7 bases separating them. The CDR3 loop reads CASSQVRDSGNTIYF. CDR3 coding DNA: TGTGCCAGCAGCCAAGTGCGGGACTCTGGAAACACCATATATTTT.

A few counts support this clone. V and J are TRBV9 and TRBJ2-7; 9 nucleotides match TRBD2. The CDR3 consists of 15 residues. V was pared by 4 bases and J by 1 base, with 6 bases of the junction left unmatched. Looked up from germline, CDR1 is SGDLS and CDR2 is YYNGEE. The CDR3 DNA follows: TGTGCCAGCAGCCCGGGGACTAGCCCTTCCTACGAGCAGTACTTC. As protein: CASSPGTSPSYEQYF.

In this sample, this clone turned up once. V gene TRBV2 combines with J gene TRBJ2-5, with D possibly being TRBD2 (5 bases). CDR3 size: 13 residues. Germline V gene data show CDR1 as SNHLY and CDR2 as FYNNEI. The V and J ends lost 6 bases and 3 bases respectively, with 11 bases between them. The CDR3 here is CASRPGWEETQYF. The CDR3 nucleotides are TGTGCCAGCAGACCGGGATGGGAAGAGACCCAGTACTTC.

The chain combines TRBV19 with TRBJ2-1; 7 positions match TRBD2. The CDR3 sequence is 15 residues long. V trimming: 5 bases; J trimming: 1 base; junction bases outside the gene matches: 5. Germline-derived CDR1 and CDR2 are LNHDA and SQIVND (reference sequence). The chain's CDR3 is CASSPASGSYNEQFF. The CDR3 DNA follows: TGTGCCAGTAGTCCTGCTAGCGGTTCCTACAATGAGCAGTTCTTC.

The CDR3 DNA reads TGTGCCAGCAGCCACAACAGGGAAGCGAACTATGGCTACACCTTC. It yields the protein CASSHNREANYGYTF. This chain links TRBV6-5 with TRBJ1-2; possible D gene TRBD1, 6 bases. V lost 6 bases to trimming and J lost 2 bases, with 16 bases between them. Germline CDR1 MNHEY, CDR2 SVGAGI. The CDR3 sequence is 15 residues long.

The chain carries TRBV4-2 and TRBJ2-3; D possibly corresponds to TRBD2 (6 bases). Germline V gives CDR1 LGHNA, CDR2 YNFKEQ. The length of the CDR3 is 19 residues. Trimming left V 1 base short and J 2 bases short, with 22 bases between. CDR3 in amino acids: CASSQVPFGGPHATDTQYF. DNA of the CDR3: TGTGCCAGCAGCCAAGTCCCCTTTGGAGGGCCACACGCCACAGATACGCAGTATTTT.

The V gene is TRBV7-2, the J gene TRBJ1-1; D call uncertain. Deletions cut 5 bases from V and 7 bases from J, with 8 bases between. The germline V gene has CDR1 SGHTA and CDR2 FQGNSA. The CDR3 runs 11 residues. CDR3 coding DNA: TGTGCCAGCAGCCGTGAGGTTGAAGCTTTCTTT. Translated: CASSREVEAFF.

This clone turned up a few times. The CDR3 bases are TGTGCCAGCAGCCAAGGACTAGCGGGGAACACCGGGGAGCTGTTTTTT. It encodes CASSQGLAGNTGELFF. The V and J genes are TRBV3-1 (or the pseudogene TRBV3-2) and TRBJ2-2, with 10 bases that match TRBD2. Germline CDR1 reads LGHDT; CDR2 reads YNNKEL (reference sequence). Losses at the gene ends were 1 base for V and 1 base for J; bases not matched to a gene: 0. CDR3 size: 16 residues.

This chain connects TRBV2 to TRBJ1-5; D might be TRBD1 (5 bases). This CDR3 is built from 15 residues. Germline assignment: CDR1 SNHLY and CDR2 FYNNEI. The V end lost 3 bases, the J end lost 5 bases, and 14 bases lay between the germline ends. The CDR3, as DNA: TGTGCCAGCAGTGAGCAGGCGACAGCATATCAGCCCCAGCATTTT. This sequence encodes CASSEQATAYQPQHF.